A single sample gave rise to the 27 T cell receptor beta chains below, sequenced in a study of multiple sclerosis patients with progressive multifocal leukoencephalopathy (dated by TCRdb to between 2018 and 2021). To prepare the library, the immunoSEQ multiplex PCR assay was applied. TCRdb re-hosts the immuneACCESS table, in-frame sequences only. Its copies lack some clones; in the studies checked, an unresolved V gene accounts for under half of them, and the cause for the rest is not known. This sample is represented by 25,000 to 35,000 clones; about nine tenths of them were singletons. About 1.6% of the sample is taken by the ten largest. In light of the paper, this sample's time point label describes: five to six months of natalizumab therapy. Explained via the paper, the treatment or condition label denotes: on natalizumab therapy at sampling. The starting material was PBMCs, obtained from a patient treated with natalizumab. The receptors originated from a human donor with multiple sclerosis.

In its sample, this clone was seen once. This chain connects TRBV7-9 to TRBJ2-2; D is uncertain. Germline V gene sequence: CDR1 SEHNR, CDR2 FQNEAQ (reference sequence). This CDR3 region has 12 residues. Deletions cut 7 bases from V and 5 bases from J, with 8 bases between. CDR3: CASTGGTGELFF. CDR3 in DNA: TGTGCCAGCACGGGTGGGACCGGGGAGCTGTTTTTT.

This chain joins TRBV10-2 and TRBJ1-5, with 9 bases identical to TRBD1. This CDR3 is built from 19 residues. V lost 0 bases, J lost 2 bases, and 11 bases stayed unmatched. CDR1 and CDR2 from the germline V gene are WSHSY and SAAADI. CDR3 region: CASSESGGTGIRGNQPQHF. Written as DNA, the CDR3 is TGCGCCAGCAGTGAGTCTGGAGGGACAGGGATTCGTGGCAATCAGCCCCAGCATTTT.

The V and J genes are TRBV7-2 and TRBJ2-7; a weak D match, TRBD1 (5 bases). Germline CDR1 is SGHTA and CDR2 is FQGNSA. The CDR3 consists of 14 residues. V was pared by 5 bases and J by 6 bases, with 17 bases between. The CDR3 DNA reads TGTGCCAGCAGCCCCAGCCAGGGCTCGGGCGAGCAGTACTTC. Protein: CASSPSQGSGEQYF.

The chain couples TRBV5-4 to TRBJ1-2; D perhaps matches TRBD1 (6 bases). The germline CDR1 and CDR2 sequences are SGHNT and YYREEE (reference sequence). This CDR3 region has 16 residues. V lost 0 bases to trimming and J lost 2 bases, with 14 bases between them. The DNA of the CDR3 is TGTGCCAGCAGCTTGGCAGGACAGCAGTCGAACTATGGCTACACCTTC. Amino acids: CASSLAGQQSNYGYTF.

The rearrangement uses TRBV29-1 and TRBJ2-1; D may be TRBD1 or TRBD2 (6 bases each). Germline V gene data show CDR1 as SQVTM and CDR2 as ANQGSEA. The V end lost 7 bases, the J end lost 7 bases, and 14 bases lay between the germline ends. The CDR3 covers 12 residues. The CDR3 DNA sequence: TGCAGCGGTGAGGGGGGTGGGAATGAGCAGTTCTTC. Its protein is CSGEGGGNEQFF.

The chain employs TRBV19 and TRBJ1-5; D call uncertain. Deletions cut 0 bases from V and 5 bases from J, with 11 bases between. Germline V CDR1 and CDR2: LNHDA, SQIVND (reference sequence). This CDR3 spans 15 amino acids. This CDR3 is CASSIDQRTYQPQHF. CDR3 nucleotide sequence: TGTGCCAGTAGTATAGACCAGAGGACTTATCAGCCCCAGCATTTT.

The chain recombines TRBV11-2 with TRBJ2-7, with 8 positions matching TRBD1. Per germline, CDR1 SGHAT and CDR2 FQNNGV. The V and J ends lost 3 bases and 5 bases, in that order; junction bases with no gene match: 6. This CDR3 region has 14 residues. This chain's CDR3 is CASSFPDRGDEQYF. CDR3 DNA: TGTGCCAGCAGCTTCCCCGACAGGGGAGACGAGCAGTACTTC.

J is TRBJ1-1 and V is TRBV7-9, with TRBD1 matching 8 bases. The CDR3 is made up of 13 amino acids. J was trimmed by 5 bases and V by 8 bases; bases with no gene match: 7. Per the germline V gene, CDR1 is SEHNR and CDR2 is FQNEAQ (reference sequence). The CDR3 DNA sequence: TGTGCCAGCGCGCAGGGGGCCGAGACTGAAGCTTTCTTT. This encodes CASAQGAETEAFF. The variable domain in full, completed from reference TRBV7-9 and TRBJ1-1, reads DTGVSQNPRHKITKRGQNVTFRCDPISEHNRLYWYRQTLGQGPEFLTYFQNEAQLEKSRLLSDRFSAERPKGSFSTLEIQRTEQGDSAMYLCASAQGAETEAFFGQGTRLTVV.

V usage is TRBV6-4 and J usage is TRBJ2-1, with 8 nucleotides matching TRBD1. Germline-derived CDR1 and CDR2 are MRHNA and SNTAGT. This CDR3 has 15 amino acids. With V trimmed by 4 bases and J by 2 bases, 4 bases remained unmatched. In nucleotides, the CDR3 is TGTGCCAGCAGTGCTTGGACAGGGACCTACAATGAGCAGTTCTTC. Its translation: CASSAWTGTYNEQFF.

As for this clone: Relative to the germline gene, one junction end is altered; a read error may explain this. This chain joins TRBV10-2 and TRBJ2-7, with D possibly matching TRBD1 (5 bases). The CDR3 sequence is 12 residues long. The germline CDR1 and CDR2 sequences are WSHSY and SAAADI. The CDR3 loop reads CASSESGISQGF. The CDR3 DNA reads TGCGCCAGCAGTGAGTCGGGGATCTCTCAGGGATTC.

The chain uses TRBV29-1 and TRBJ2-1, with D possibly matching TRBD2 (5 bases). The CDR3 runs to 15 residues. Germline CDR1 SQVTM, CDR2 ANQGSEA. V shed 8 bases and J shed 3 bases, with 20 bases lying between them. As DNA, the CDR3 is TGCAGCCTCCCAAGAGAGGGATTTAACTACAATGAGCAGTTCTTC. Protein product: CSLPREGFNYNEQFF.

J is TRBJ2-3 and V is TRBV9, with 8 nucleotides matching TRBD2. Germline values: CDR1 SGDLS, CDR2 YYNGEE. V was clipped by 1 base and J by 0 bases; unmatched bases: 4. The CDR3 has 16 residues. CDR3 protein: CASSVIGGGSTDTQYF. DNA for the CDR3: TGTGCCAGCAGCGTAATTGGCGGGGGGAGCACAGATACGCAGTATTTT.

The chain couples TRBV28 to TRBJ1-1; tentatively, D is TRBD1 (6 bases). Trimming pared 3 bases from V and 11 bases from J, leaving 16 bases between. Germline V gives CDR1 MDHEN, CDR2 SYDVKM. The CDR3 runs to 13 residues. The CDR3 region has the DNA TGTGCCAGCAGTTTCGGCAGGGGAAGGGGGGCTTTCTTT. Translated, it gives CASSFGRGRGAFF.

The chain couples TRBV2 to TRBJ1-2; D may be TRBD1 (6 bases). Germline V gene data show CDR1 as SNHLY and CDR2 as FYNNEI. The CDR3 is 12 residues long. V gave up 4 bases and J gave up 8 bases, with 11 bases separating them. The CDR3 nucleotides are TGTGCCAGCAGTGCCAGGGGTCGCGGCTACACCTTC. Residues: CASSARGRGYTF.

Details on this clone: This specimen includes other DNA sequences encoding the same CDR3. The V gene is TRBV29-1, the J gene TRBJ2-3, with D perhaps being TRBD1 or TRBD2 (5 bases each). The V and J ends lost 6 bases and 0 bases respectively, with 10 bases between them. This CDR3 has 13 amino acids. Germline CDR1 reads SQVTM; CDR2 reads ANQGSEA. The CDR3 loop reads CSVGTASTDTQYF. The CDR3 DNA reads as TGCAGCGTCGGGACGGCTAGCACAGATACGCAGTATTTT.

As to this clone: Other DNA sequences in the sample encode the same CDR3. The chain joins TRBV29-1 to TRBJ1-2; perhaps TRBD1 as D (5 bases). V dropped 4 bases and J dropped 8 bases, with 17 bases sitting between them. Per germline, CDR1 SQVTM and CDR2 ANQGSEA. The CDR3 spans 13 residues. This CDR3 is CSVGVGNGGGYTF. In nucleotides, the CDR3 is TGCAGCGTTGGGGTCGGGAACGGGGGGGGCTACACCTTC.

The gene calls are TRBV7-9 and TRBJ1-3; 8 positions agree with TRBD1. The V segment lost 6 bases and the J segment 4 bases; nucleotides outside the gene matches: 8. This CDR3 is 15 amino acids long. CDR1 is SEHNR and CDR2 is FQNEAQ in the germline V gene (reference sequence). The CDR3, as DNA: TGTGCCAGCAGACCCTCGACAGGGGTCGGAAACACCATATATTTT. As protein: CASRPSTGVGNTIYF.

The chain recombines TRBV2 with TRBJ1-1; no clear D gene. The CDR3 is 17 residues long. Germline values: CDR1 SNHLY, CDR2 FYNNEI. With 3 bases removed from V and 0 bases from J, the gap between germline ends came to 17 bases. CDR3 in DNA: TGTGCCAGCAGTGAGCAGACTAGCCCACTCATGAACACTGAAGCTTTCTTT. Amino acids: CASSEQTSPLMNTEAFF.

The chain is built from TRBV12-2 and TRBJ2-6; the DNA was not compared with TRBD1, the D call given in the table. TRBV12-2 is a recognized pseudogene. The length of the CDR3 is 19 residues. For the CDR3, the DNA is TGTGCAAGTCGCTTAGCGCTTCTTGGACAGGCAACTGGGGCCAACGTCCTGACTTTC. Translation gives CASRLALLGQATGANVLTF.

V gene TRBV4-1 combines with J gene TRBJ2-1; D remains ambiguous. This CDR3 comprises 16 residues. Germline CDR1 MGHRA, CDR2 YSYEKL. V lost 4 bases to trimming and J lost 5 bases, with 18 bases between them. As DNA, the CDR3 is TGCGCCAGCAGCCCGAGTCAAGGGCAGGTAGACAATGAGCAGTTCTTC. Its protein is CASSPSQGQVDNEQFF.

The chain uses TRBV28 and TRBJ2-3, with 8 positions matching TRBD2. J lost 4 bases, V lost 5 bases, and 8 bases had no gene match. Looked up from germline, CDR1 is MDHEN and CDR2 is SYDVKM. The CDR3 covers 15 residues. The CDR3 reads CASSPSGSRADTQYF. CDR3 bases: TGTGCCAGCAGTCCGAGCGGGAGTAGGGCAGATACGCAGTATTTT.

This clone came up once. This chain joins TRBV28 and TRBJ2-2, with D maybe TRBD2 (6 bases). CDR3 length: 17 amino acids. V lost 3 bases to trimming and J lost 1 base, with 15 bases between them. Germline CDR1 MDHEN, CDR2 SYDVKM. CDR3: CASSFGRFSGNTGELFF. For the CDR3, the DNA is TGTGCCAGCAGTTTCGGCCGTTTTAGCGGGAACACCGGGGAGCTGTTTTTT.

The CDR3 loop is CAIRTTSGPDYNEQFF. The CDR3 DNA reads as TGTGCCATCAGAACGACTAGCGGACCCGACTACAATGAGCAGTTCTTC. This rearrangement joins TRBV10-3 to TRBJ2-1; 9 bases agree with TRBD2. CDR1 is ENHRY and CDR2 is SYGVKD in the germline V gene. This CDR3 region has 16 residues. V lost 6 bases, J lost 3 bases, and 9 bases stayed unmatched.

The chain uses TRBV4-3 and TRBJ2-3; D assignment may be TRBD1 or TRBD2 (5 bases each). Per germline, CDR1 LGHNA and CDR2 YSLEER. CDR3 size: 15 residues. V was pared by 0 bases and J by 6 bases, with 13 bases between. The CDR3 here is CASSQEGQAGDTQYF. In nucleotides, the CDR3 is TGCGCCAGCAGCCAAGAGGGGCAGGCGGGTGATACGCAGTATTTT.

The chain is built from TRBV10-3 and TRBJ1-2; D call uncertain. This CDR3 is built from 13 residues. The V end was cut by 2 bases, the J end by 5 bases, with 9 bases between. The germline gives CDR1 ENHRY, CDR2 SYGVKD. DNA of the CDR3: TGTGCCATCAGTGAGGGGCAGTCTTATGGCTACACCTTC. It codes for CAISEGQSYGYTF.

This chain joins TRBV15 and TRBJ2-5; D perhaps matches TRBD2 (7 bases). The DNA matches TRBJ2-7 better at its end, which makes the J call doubtful. Germline CDR1 LNHNV, CDR2 YYDKDF (reference sequence). The CDR3 is 17 amino acids. The CDR3, as DNA: TGTGCCACCAGCAGAGATCTTGGGGGGGCCCCCCTCGACGAGCAGTACTTC. It codes for CATSRDLGGAPLDEQYF.

V is TRBV6-1 and J is TRBJ1-5; D is possibly TRBD1 (5 bases). Trimming left V 6 bases short and J 1 base short, with 7 bases between. This CDR3 has 13 amino acids. CDR1 is MNHNS, CDR2 SASEGT, per germline. In DNA form, the CDR3 reads TGTGCCAGCAGAAGACAGAGCAATCAGCCCCAGCATTTT. Translated, it gives CASRRQSNQPQHF.